This TCR beta chain emerged from a study of identical twins. Many counts were recorded for this clonotype. As yet, its antigen is unknown. A universal primer site was added by template switching, and unique molecular identifiers were carried by the cDNA. TCRdb ran MiXCR on the 5' RACE reads and lists one entry per CDR3 protein. The sample consists of fewer than 500,000 distinct CDR3 sequences, about 13% of them appearing once. This CDR3 has 12 amino acids. V shed 7 bases and J shed 4 bases, with 13 bases lying between them. From germline, CDR1 is DFQATT and CDR2 SNEGSKA (reference sequence). Points from the study as a whole: Excess low generation probability was seen in twin-shared out-of-frame alpha sequences. Carriage of fewer insertions was seen in abundant cord blood beta clonotypes, whereas memory repertoires showed none.

These data were likewise used in another study, on yellow fever vaccine responses in identical twins. That study adds: Twins reportedly showed a vaccine T cell response that seemed partly convergent and partly personalized.

The sequencing input was CD4+ T cells sorted from blood. The chain carries TRBV20-1 and TRBJ1-1; D unresolved. The clonotype was recovered from a young woman in good health. DNA for the CDR3: TGCAGTGAGTCAGGAGGTCCCACTGAAGCTTTCTTT. Its translation is CSESGGPTEAFF.